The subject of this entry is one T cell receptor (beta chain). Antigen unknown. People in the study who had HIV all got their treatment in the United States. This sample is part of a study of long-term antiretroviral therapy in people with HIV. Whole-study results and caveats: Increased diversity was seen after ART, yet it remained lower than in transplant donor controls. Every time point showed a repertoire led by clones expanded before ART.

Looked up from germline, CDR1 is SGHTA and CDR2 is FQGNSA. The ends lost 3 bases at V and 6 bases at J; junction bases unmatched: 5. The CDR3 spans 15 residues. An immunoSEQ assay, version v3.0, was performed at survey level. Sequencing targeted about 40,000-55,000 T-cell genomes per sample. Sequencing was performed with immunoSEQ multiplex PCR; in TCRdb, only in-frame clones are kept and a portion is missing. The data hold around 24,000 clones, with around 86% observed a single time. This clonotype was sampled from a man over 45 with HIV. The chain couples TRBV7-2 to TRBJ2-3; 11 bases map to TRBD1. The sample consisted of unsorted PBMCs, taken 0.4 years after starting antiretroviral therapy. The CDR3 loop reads CASSLDRGLGDTQYF. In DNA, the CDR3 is TGTGCCAGCAGCTTGGACAGGGGGCTCGGGGATACGCAGTATTTT.